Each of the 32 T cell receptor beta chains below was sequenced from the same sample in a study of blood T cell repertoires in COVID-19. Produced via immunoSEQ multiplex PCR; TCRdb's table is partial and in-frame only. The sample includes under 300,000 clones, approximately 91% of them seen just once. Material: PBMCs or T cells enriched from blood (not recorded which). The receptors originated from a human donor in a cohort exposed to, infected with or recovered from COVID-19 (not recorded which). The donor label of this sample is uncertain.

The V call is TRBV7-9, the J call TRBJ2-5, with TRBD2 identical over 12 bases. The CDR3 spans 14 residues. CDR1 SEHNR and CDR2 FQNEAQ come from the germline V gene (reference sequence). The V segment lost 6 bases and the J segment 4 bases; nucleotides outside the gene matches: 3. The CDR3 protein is CASRSSGGAETQYF. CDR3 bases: TGTGCCAGCAGGTCTAGCGGGGGGGCAGAGACCCAGTACTTC.

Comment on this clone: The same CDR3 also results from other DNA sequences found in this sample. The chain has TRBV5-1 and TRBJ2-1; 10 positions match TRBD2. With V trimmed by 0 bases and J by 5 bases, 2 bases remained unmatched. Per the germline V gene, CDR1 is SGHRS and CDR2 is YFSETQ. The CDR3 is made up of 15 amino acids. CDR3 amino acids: CASSLVAGGNNEQFF. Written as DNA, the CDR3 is TGCGCCAGCAGCTTGGTAGCGGGGGGAAACAATGAGCAGTTCTTC.

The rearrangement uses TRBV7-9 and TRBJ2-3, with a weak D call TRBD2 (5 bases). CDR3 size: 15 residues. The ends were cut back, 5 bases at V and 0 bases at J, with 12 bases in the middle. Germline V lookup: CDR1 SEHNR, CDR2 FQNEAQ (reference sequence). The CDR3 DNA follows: TGTGCCAGCAGCCCCCCGAGGGCTAGCACAGATACGCAGTATTTT. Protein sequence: CASSPPRASTDTQYF.

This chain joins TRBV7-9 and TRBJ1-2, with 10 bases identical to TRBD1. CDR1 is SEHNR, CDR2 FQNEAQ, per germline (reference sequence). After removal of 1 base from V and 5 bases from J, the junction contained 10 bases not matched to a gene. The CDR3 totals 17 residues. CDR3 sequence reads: CASSLGSGTGEPYGYTF. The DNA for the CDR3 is TGTGCCAGCAGCTTAGGATCCGGGACAGGGGAACCTTATGGCTACACCTTC. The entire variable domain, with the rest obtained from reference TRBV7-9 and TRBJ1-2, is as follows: DTGVSQNPRHKITKRGQNVTFRCDPISEHNRLYWYRQTLGQGPEFLTYFQNEAQLEKSRLLSDRFSAERPKGSFSTLEIQRTEQGDSAMYLCASSLGSGTGEPYGYTFGSGTRLTVV.

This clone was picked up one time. DNA for the CDR3: TGTGCCTGGAGTGTAATTGGTCTCGGTGAGCAGTTCTTC. Residues: CAWSVIGLGEQFF. The chain links TRBV30 to TRBJ2-1, with D unresolved. V was shortened by 0 bases and J by 9 bases, with 12 bases between the two germline ends. This CDR3 spans 13 amino acids. Looked up from germline, CDR1 is GTSNPN and CDR2 is SVGIG (reference sequence). The whole variable domain, filled in from reference TRBV30 and TRBJ2-1, reads SQTIHQWPATLVQPVGSPLSLECTVEGTSNPNLYWYRQAAGRGLQLLFYSVGIGQISSEVPQNLSASRPQDRQFILSSKKLLLSDSGFYLCAWSVIGLGEQFFGPGTRLTVL.

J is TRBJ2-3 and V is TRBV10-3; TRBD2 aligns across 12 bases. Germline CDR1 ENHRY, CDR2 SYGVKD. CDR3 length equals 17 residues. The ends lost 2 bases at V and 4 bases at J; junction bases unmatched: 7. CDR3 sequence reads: CAISEGTGLAGSDTQYF. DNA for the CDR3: TGTGCCATCAGTGAGGGGACTGGACTAGCGGGGTCAGATACGCAGTATTTT.

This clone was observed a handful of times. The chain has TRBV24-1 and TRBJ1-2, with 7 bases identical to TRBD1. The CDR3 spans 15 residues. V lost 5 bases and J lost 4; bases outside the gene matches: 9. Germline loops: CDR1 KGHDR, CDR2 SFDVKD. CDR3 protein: CATSGDRVTGYGYTF. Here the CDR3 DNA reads TGTGCCACCAGTGGAGACAGGGTCACAGGCTATGGCTACACCTTC.

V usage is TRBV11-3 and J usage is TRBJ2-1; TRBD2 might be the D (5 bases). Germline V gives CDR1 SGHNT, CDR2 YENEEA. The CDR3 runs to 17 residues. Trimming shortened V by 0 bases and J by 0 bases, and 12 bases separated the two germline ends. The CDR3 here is CASSLERAGSSYNEQFF. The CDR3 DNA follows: TGTGCCAGCAGCTTAGAAAGGGCGGGCAGCTCCTACAATGAGCAGTTCTTC. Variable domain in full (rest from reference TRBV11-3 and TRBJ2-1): EAGVVQSPRYKIIEKKQPVAFWCNPISGHNTLYWYLQNLGQGPELLIRYENEEAVDDSQLPKDRFSAERLKGVDSTLKIQPAELGDSAVYLCASSLERAGSSYNEQFFGPGTRLTVL.

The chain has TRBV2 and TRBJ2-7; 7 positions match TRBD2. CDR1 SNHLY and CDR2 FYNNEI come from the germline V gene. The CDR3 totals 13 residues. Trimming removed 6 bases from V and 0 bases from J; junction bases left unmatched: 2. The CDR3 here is CASSPGGSYEQYF. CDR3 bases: TGTGCCAGCAGCCCGGGGGGCTCCTACGAGCAGTACTTC.

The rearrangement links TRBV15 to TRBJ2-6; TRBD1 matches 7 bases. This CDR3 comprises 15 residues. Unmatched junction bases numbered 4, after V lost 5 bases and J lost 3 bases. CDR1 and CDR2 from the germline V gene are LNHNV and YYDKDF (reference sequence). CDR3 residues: CATSDRARGANVLTF. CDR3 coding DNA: TGTGCCACCAGCGACAGGGCTCGTGGGGCCAACGTCCTGACTTTC.

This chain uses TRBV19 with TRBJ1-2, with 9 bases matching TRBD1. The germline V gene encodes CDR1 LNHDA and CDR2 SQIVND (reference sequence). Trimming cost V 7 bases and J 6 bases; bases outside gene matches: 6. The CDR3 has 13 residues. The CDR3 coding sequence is TGTGCCAGTAATAACAGGGGGCGCGATGGCTACACCTTC. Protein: CASNNRGRDGYTF. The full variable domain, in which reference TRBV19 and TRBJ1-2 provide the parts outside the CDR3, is DGGITQSPKYLFRKEGQNVTLSCEQNLNHDAMYWYRQDPGQGLRLIYYSQIVNDFQKGDIAEGYSVSREKKESFPLTVTSAQKNPTAFYLCASNNRGRDGYTFGSGTRLTVV.

CDR3 sequence reads: CASSLFGGSSYEQYF. As DNA, the CDR3 is TGTGCCAGCAGCTTATTCGGGGGGAGCTCCTACGAGCAGTACTTC. The chain employs TRBV7-3 and TRBJ2-7; 7 bases match TRBD2. The junction had 4 bases not matched to a gene; V was cut back by 2 bases and J by 0 bases. The CDR3 extends over 15 amino acids. CDR1 is SGHTA, CDR2 FQGTGA, per germline.

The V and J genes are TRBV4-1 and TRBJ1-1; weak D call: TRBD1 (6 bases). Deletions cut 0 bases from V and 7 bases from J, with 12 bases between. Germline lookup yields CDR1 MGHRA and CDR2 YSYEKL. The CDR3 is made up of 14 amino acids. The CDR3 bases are TGCGCCAGCAGCCAAGATAACAGGGTCAGTGAAGCTTTCTTT. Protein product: CASSQDNRVSEAFF.

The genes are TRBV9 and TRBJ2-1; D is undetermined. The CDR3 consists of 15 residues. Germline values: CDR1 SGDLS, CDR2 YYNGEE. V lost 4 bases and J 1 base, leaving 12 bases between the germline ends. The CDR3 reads CASSPRVSSYNEQFF. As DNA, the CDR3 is TGTGCCAGCAGCCCCCGGGTCTCTTCCTACAATGAGCAGTTCTTC.

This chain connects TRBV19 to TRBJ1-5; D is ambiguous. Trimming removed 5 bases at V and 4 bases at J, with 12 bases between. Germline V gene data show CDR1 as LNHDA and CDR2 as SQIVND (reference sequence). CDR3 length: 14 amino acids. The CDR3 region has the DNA TGTGCCAGTAGTCCTCGGGAGGCGAATCAGCCCCAGCATTTT. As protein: CASSPREANQPQHF.

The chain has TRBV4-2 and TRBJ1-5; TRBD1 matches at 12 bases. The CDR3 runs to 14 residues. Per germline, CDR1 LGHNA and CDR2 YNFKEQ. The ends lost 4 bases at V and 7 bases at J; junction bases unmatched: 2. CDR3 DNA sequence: TGTGCCAGCAGCCCGGGACAGGGGGCGCAGCCCCAGCATTTT. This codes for CASSPGQGAQPQHF.

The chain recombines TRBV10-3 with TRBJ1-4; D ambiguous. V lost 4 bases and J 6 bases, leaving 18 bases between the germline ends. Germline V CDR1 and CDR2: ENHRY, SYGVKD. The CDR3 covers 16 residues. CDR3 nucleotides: TGTGCCATCAGTGGCTCTGAGGCGTCCACGGATGAAAAACTGTTTTTT. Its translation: CAISGSEASTDEKLFF.

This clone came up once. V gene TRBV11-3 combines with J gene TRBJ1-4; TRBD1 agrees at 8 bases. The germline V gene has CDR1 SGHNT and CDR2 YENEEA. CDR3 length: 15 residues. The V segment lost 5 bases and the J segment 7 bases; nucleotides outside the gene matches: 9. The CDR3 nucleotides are TGTGCCAGCAGCCCGCGGACAGGGAGGGGTGAAAAACTGTTTTTT. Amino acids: CASSPRTGRGEKLFF. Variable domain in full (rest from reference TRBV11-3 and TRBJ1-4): EAGVVQSPRYKIIEKKQPVAFWCNPISGHNTLYWYLQNLGQGPELLIRYENEEAVDDSQLPKDRFSAERLKGVDSTLKIQPAELGDSAVYLCASSPRTGRGEKLFFGSGTQLSVL.

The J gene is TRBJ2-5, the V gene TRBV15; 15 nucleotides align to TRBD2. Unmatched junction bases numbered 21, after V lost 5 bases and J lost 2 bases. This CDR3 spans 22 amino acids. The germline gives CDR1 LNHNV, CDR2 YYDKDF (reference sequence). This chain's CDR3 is CATSGPGMGGLAGGAPQETQYF. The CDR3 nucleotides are TGTGCCACCAGCGGCCCAGGAATGGGAGGACTAGCGGGGGGGGCTCCTCAAGAGACCCAGTACTTC. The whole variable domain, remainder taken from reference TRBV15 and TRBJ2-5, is DAMVIQNPRYQVTQFGKPVTLSCSQTLNHNVMYWYQQKSSQAPKLLFHYYDKDFNNEADTPDNFQSRRPNTSFCFLDIRSPGLGDTAMYLCATSGPGMGGLAGGAPQETQYFGPGTRLLVL.

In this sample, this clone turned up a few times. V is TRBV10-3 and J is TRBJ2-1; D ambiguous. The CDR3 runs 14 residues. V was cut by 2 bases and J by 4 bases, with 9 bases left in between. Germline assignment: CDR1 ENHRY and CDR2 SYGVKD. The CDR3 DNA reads TGTGCCATCAGTGAGGAGACACTTTACAATGAGCAGTTCTTC. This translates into CAISEETLYNEQFF.

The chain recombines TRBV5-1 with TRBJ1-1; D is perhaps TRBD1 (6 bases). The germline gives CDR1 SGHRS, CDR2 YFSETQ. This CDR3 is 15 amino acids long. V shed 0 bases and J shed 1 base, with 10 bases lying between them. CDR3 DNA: TGCGCCAGCAGCTTGGTGGCAGGGGAGAACACTGAAGCTTTCTTT. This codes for CASSLVAGENTEAFF.

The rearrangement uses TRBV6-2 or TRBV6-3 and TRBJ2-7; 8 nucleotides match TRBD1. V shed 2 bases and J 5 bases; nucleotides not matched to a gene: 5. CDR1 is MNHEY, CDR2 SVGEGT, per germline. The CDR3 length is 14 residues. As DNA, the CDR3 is TGTGCCAGCAGTTACCGGGACAGGCTACACGAGCAGTACTTC. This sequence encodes CASSYRDRLHEQYF.

CDR3: CAIRGKGQEGNYGYTF. The CDR3 DNA is TGTGCCATCAGAGGCAAGGGACAGGAGGGAAACTATGGCTACACCTTC. V and J are TRBV10-3 and TRBJ1-2, with TRBD1 matching over 8 bases. The CDR3 length is 16 residues. CDR1 is ENHRY and CDR2 is SYGVKD in the germline V gene. V was pared by 6 bases and J by 2 bases, with 11 bases of the junction left unmatched.

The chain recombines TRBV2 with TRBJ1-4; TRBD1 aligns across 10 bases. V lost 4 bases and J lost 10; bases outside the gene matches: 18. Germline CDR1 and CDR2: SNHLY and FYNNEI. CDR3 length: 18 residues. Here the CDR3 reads CASSGRDRGNQMVGKLFF. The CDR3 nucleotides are TGTGCCAGCAGTGGACGGGACAGGGGTAATCAGATGGTCGGAAAACTGTTTTTT.

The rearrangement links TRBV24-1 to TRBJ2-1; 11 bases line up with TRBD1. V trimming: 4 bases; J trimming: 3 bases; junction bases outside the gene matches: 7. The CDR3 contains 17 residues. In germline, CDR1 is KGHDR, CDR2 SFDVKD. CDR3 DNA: TGTGCCACCAGTGAGGGGCCCGGGACAGGGGGCTACAATGAGCAGTTCTTC. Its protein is CATSEGPGTGGYNEQFF.

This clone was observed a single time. CDR3 loop: CATSDFRGLNTEAFF. The CDR3 region has the DNA TGTGCCACCAGTGATTTCAGGGGCCTGAACACTGAAGCTTTCTTT. V is TRBV24-1 and J is TRBJ1-1; D may be TRBD1 (6 bases). The CDR3 is made up of 15 amino acids. Germline lookup yields CDR1 KGHDR and CDR2 SFDVKD. The V and J ends lost 1 base and 0 bases respectively, with 8 bases between them.

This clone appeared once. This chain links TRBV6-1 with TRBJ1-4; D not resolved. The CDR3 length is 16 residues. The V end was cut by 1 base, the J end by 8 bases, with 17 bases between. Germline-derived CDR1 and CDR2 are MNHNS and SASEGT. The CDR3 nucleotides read TGTGCCAGCAGTGAAGGAAGGCCAGGCATCGGAGAAAAACTGTTTTTT. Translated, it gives CASSEGRPGIGEKLFF.

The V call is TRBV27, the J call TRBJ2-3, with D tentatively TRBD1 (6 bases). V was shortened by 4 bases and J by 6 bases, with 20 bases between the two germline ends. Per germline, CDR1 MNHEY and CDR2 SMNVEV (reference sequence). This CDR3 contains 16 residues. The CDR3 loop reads CASSSPTGLGLDTQYF. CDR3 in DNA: TGTGCCAGCAGTTCCCCGACAGGCCTGGGGCTCGATACGCAGTATTTT.

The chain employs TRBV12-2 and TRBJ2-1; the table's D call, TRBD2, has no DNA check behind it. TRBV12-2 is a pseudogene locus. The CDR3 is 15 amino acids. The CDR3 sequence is CASRPRGSSYNEQFF. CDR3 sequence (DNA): TGTGCAAGTCGCCCTCGCGGGAGCTCCTACAATGAGCAGTTCTTC.

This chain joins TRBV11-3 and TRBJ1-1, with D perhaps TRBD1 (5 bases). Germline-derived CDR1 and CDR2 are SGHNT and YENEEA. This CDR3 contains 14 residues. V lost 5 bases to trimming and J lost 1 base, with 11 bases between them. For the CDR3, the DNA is TGTGCCAGCAGCCCCGCGGGACGGAACACTGAAGCTTTCTTT. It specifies CASSPAGRNTEAFF.

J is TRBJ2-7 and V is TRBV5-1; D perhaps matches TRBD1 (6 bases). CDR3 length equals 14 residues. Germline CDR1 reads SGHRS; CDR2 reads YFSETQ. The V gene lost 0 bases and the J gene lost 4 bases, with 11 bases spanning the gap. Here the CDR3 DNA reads TGCGCCAGCAGCTTGGAAGGCAGGGGATACGAGCAGTACTTC. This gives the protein CASSLEGRGYEQYF.

CDR3 bases: TGTGCCAGCAGTAGGGGAGGGGATGAAAAACTGTTTTTT. Translating gives CASSRGGDEKLFF. V gene TRBV4-2 combines with J gene TRBJ1-4; D is perhaps TRBD1 (5 bases). The CDR3 length is 13 residues. V lost 6 bases and J 6 bases, leaving 11 bases between the germline ends. Germline CDR1 is LGHNA and CDR2 is YNFKEQ.